This T cell receptor beta chain appears in the sequencing data of a study of Tregs in tolerant kidney transplant recipients. The repertoire was sequenced with immunoSEQ multiplex PCR; TCRdb's copy has only in-frame clones and lacks some. The top ten hold more than 4% of the sample, which has around 61,000 clones, 65% to 85% seen once. General observations from the study: Validation in larger populations is needed because few patients were studied.

On this clone itself: The target antigen is unknown.

Germline V gene lookup returns CDR1 SEHNR and CDR2 FQNEAQ (reference sequence). The CDR3 has 17 amino acids. The V end lost 5 bases, the J end lost 0 bases, and 20 bases lay between the germline ends. The chain joins TRBV7-9 to TRBJ2-7; tentatively, D is TRBD1 (6 bases). The sequenced sample consisted of CD4+ T cells from blood. This clonotype was obtained from a human donor in good health. The CDR3 DNA sequence: TGTGCCAGCAGCCGAATCAACAGGGCCGCAGCCTCCTACGAGCAGTACTTC. Translating it yields CASSRINRAAASYEQYF. The whole variable domain, remainder taken from reference TRBV7-9 and TRBJ2-7, is DTGVSQNPRHKITKRGQNVTFRCDPISEHNRLYWYRQTLGQGPEFLTYFQNEAQLEKSRLLSDRFSAERPKGSFSTLEIQRTEQGDSAMYLCASSRINRAAASYEQYFGPGTRLTVT.